Listed below are T cell receptor beta chains from one sample, sequenced in a study of shared clonotypes between healthy human individuals. The table came from immunoSEQ multiplex PCR; TCRdb's copy has only in-frame clones and leaves some out. The sample yields about 1.5 million clones, 95% to 99% seen once. The sample comprised naive CD4+ T cells sorted from blood. All receptors derive from a man aged 30 to 39 in good health. Both conserved end residues are part of each CDR3. The order of the fields is J gene, D gene, V gene, clone size, CDR3 protein, CDR3 DNA. A D gene is named only where the DNA matches it firmly. Size is omitted from some rows. Given values are once, few, many or a class for expanded clones.

TRBJ2-7,.,TRBV5-1,.,CASSFSQGWSYEQYF,TGCGCCAGCAGCTTTAGCCAGGGATGGTCCTACGAGCAGTACTTC
TRBJ2-1,TRBD2,TRBV5-1,.,CASSSGTSGGNEQFF,TGCGCCAGCAGCTCAGGGACTAGCGGCGGCAATGAGCAGTTCTTC
TRBJ2-3,TRBD2,TRBV6-4,.,CASSDSRGTTDTQYF,TGTGCCAGCAGTGATTCGCGGGGGACCACAGATACGCAGTATTTT
TRBJ2-5,.,TRBV15,.,CATSRDYQETQYF,TGTGCCACCAGCAGGGACTACCAAGAGACCCAGTACTTC
TRBJ2-1,.,TRBV7-2,.,CASSLGAAGRNEQFF,TGTGCCAGCAGCTTAGGGGCCGCGGGGCGTAATGAGCAGTTCTTC
TRBJ2-1,.,TRBV4-3,.,CASSQDWVRYPSISYNEQFF,TGCGCCAGCAGCCAAGATTGGGTGAGGTATCCTTCCATCTCCTACAATGAGCAGTTCTTC
TRBJ2-1,.,TRBV29-1,.,CSATGSGSYNEQFF,TGCAGCGCTACGGGGAGCGGCAGCTACAATGAGCAGTTCTTC
TRBJ2-7,.,TRBV28,.,CASRRGEQYF,TGTGCCAGCAGGAGGGGCGAGCAGTACTTC
TRBJ1-5,.,TRBV28,.,CASREPTGGNNQPQHF,TGTGCCAGCAGGGAACCGACAGGCGGTAACAATCAGCCCCAGCATTTT
TRBJ2-6,.,TRBV9,.,CASSPDPTGTGANVLTF,TGTGCCAGCAGCCCCGACCCGACGGGGACCGGGGCCAACGTCCTGACTTTC
TRBJ2-5,.,TRBV10-3,.,CAISQVQSQETQYF,TGTGCCATCAGCCAAGTACAGAGCCAAGAGACCCAGTACTTC
TRBJ2-3,TRBD2,TRBV14,.,CASSPNLRSGRSHTQYF,TGTGCCAGCAGCCCGAATTTGCGGAGCGGGAGGTCCCATACGCAGTATTTT
TRBJ2-2,.,TRBV11-2,.,CASSLLTSSYTGELFF,TGTGCCAGCAGCTTATTAACTAGCTCCTATACCGGGGAGCTGTTTTTT
TRBJ2-7,.,TRBV13,once,CASRRGTDSYEQYF,TGTGCCAGCAGAAGAGGGACGGACTCCTACGAGCAGTACTTC
TRBJ2-3,.,TRBV28,.,CASSLAGDTDTQYF,TGTGCCAGCAGTTTAGCAGGGGACACAGATACGCAGTATTTT
TRBJ2-7,TRBD2,TRBV28,.,CASSIPAGGPYEQYF,TGTGCCAGCAGCATACCAGCGGGAGGACCCTACGAGCAGTACTTC
TRBJ2-1,TRBD2,TRBV19,.,CASSIELAGGYNEQFF,TGTGCCAGTAGTATCGAGCTAGCGGGAGGGTACAATGAGCAGTTCTTC
TRBJ1-3,.,TRBV5-1,.,CASSLEATTGNTIYF,TGCGCCAGCAGCTTGGAGGCGACAACTGGAAACACCATATATTTT
TRBJ2-5,TRBD1,TRBV27,.,CASRTGSSQETQYF,TGTGCCAGCCGGACAGGGTCTTCACAAGAGACCCAGTACTTC
TRBJ1-1,TRBD1,TRBV6-5,.,CASSYRGPNTEAFF,TGTGCCAGCAGTTACAGGGGGCCGAACACTGAAGCTTTCTTT
TRBJ2-5,TRBD2,TRBV9,once,CASSVVAGVSETQYF,TGTGCCAGCAGCGTAGTTGCGGGAGTCTCAGAGACCCAGTACTTC
TRBJ2-2,.,TRBV7-8,.,CASSLLAGELFF,TGTGCCAGCAGCTTATTAGCCGGGGAGCTGTTTTTT
TRBJ2-3,TRBD2,TRBV14,once,CASSRTGTSGTHTQYF,TGTGCCAGCAGCCGTACAGGGACTAGCGGGACCCATACGCAGTATTTT
TRBJ2-2,.,TRBV5-1,.,CASSLDVAGELFF,TGCGCCAGCAGCTTGGATGTTGCCGGGGAGCTGTTTTTT
TRBJ2-1,TRBD2,TRBV25-1,.,CASSLQAGLGTGEQFF,TGTGCCAGCAGTCTCCAAGCGGGACTAGGTACGGGTGAGCAGTTCTTC
TRBJ2-3,TRBD1,TRBV7-9,.,CASSFTGGYTDTQYF,TGTGCCAGCAGCTTTACAGGGGGGTACACAGATACGCAGTATTTT
TRBJ1-2,.,TRBV7-2,.,CASSFREYYGYTF,TGTGCCAGCAGCTTTCGAGAGTACTATGGCTACACCTTC
TRBJ1-1,.,TRBV2,.,CASTEARQTEAFF,TGTGCCAGCACGGAGGCGCGACAGACTGAAGCTTTCTTT
TRBJ2-7,.,TRBV5-4,.,CASSAEPFSYEQYF,TGTGCCAGCAGCGCAGAGCCGTTCTCCTACGAGCAGTACTTC
TRBJ1-2,.,TRBV18,.,CASSPDGTYGYTF,TGTGCCAGCTCACCGGACGGCACCTATGGCTACACCTTC
TRBJ2-3,.,TRBV30,.,CAWSVEVGGDTQYF,TGTGCCTGGAGTGTGGAGGTGGGTGGTGATACGCAGTATTTT
TRBJ1-5,.,TRBV6-1,.,CASSSQGSNQPQHF,TGTGCCAGCAGTTCACAGGGTAGCAATCAGCCCCAGCATTTT
TRBJ2-7,.,TRBV23-1,.,CASSQSSWQESSYEQYF,TGCGCCAGCAGTCAATCGAGCTGGCAGGAGAGCTCCTACGAGCAGTACTTC
TRBJ2-7,TRBD2,TRBV19,.,CASSKREGAFPYEQYF,TGTGCCAGTAGTAAGCGGGAGGGGGCCTTTCCCTACGAGCAGTACTTC
TRBJ2-7,.,TRBV28,.,CASSQSPGYEQYF,TGTGCCAGCAGCCAGAGCCCAGGATACGAGCAGTACTTC
TRBJ2-5,TRBD2,TRBV28,.,CASSLFYSGNQETQYF,TGTGCCAGCAGTTTATTTTATAGCGGGAATCAAGAGACCCAGTACTTC
TRBJ2-2,.,TRBV19,.,CASSLDWNTGELFF,TGTGCCAGTAGTCTGGACTGGAACACCGGGGAGCTGTTTTTT
TRBJ1-1,TRBD1,TRBV5-6,.,CASSLAPGSGGEAFF,TGTGCCAGCAGCTTGGCTCCGGGGTCAGGGGGTGAAGCTTTCTTT
TRBJ1-1,.,TRBV5-1,.,CASSWALSSNTEAFF,TGCGCCAGCAGCTGGGCTCTCTCGTCCAACACTGAAGCTTTCTTT
TRBJ2-1,TRBD2,TRBV28,.,CASFGRSGFGRRDEQFF,TGTGCCAGCTTTGGTCGTAGCGGGTTTGGGAGGAGGGATGAGCAGTTCTTC
TRBJ2-3,.,TRBV20-1,.,CSARPTGEEYF,TGCAGTGCTAGACCCACAGGGGAGGAGTATTTT
TRBJ2-7,TRBD2,TRBV9,.,CASSVEVLANEQYF,TGTGCCAGCAGCGTAGAGGTACTAGCGAACGAGCAGTACTTC
TRBJ2-7,.,TRBV29-1,.,CSVRGGVYEQYF,TGCAGCGTCAGAGGGGGAGTCTACGAGCAGTACTTC